These 9 T cell receptor beta chains originate from one sample sequenced in a study of OX40 agonist ivuxolimab in advanced cancers. Here immunoSEQ multiplex PCR was the method, and the copy in TCRdb shows in-frame clones only, minus some. The table records 98,000 or so clones, 75% to 90% of them present only once. Material: CD4+ or CD8+ T cells sorted from blood, obtained in a trial of the OX40 agonist ivuxolimab. These receptors were collected from an adult with an advanced solid tumor such as melanoma, head and neck, liver or kidney cancer.

The chain uses TRBV28 and TRBJ2-1, with D unclear. This CDR3 has 12 amino acids. V was cut by 5 bases and J by 5 bases, with 7 bases left in between. CDR1 MDHEN and CDR2 SYDVKM come from the germline V gene. The CDR3: CASSILNNEQFF. Written as DNA, the CDR3 is TGTGCCAGCAGTATCCTCAACAATGAGCAGTTCTTC.

The rearrangement links TRBV5-6 to TRBJ2-7, with a weak D call TRBD1 (6 bases). Per germline, CDR1 SGHDT and CDR2 YYEEEE. With 4 bases removed from V and 1 base from J, the gap between germline ends came to 15 bases. The CDR3 runs 15 residues. The CDR3 sequence: CASSIINRVSYEQYF. Written as DNA, the CDR3 is TGTGCCAGCAGCATTATTAACAGGGTATCCTACGAGCAGTACTTC.

The chain is built from TRBV5-1 and TRBJ2-5; 11 nucleotides match TRBD1. There are 15 residues in the CDR3. CDR1 is SGHRS and CDR2 is YFSETQ in the germline V gene. The J segment lost 2 bases and the V segment lost 4 bases, leaving 4 bases of the junction unmatched. The DNA of the CDR3 is TGCGCCAGCAGCCCGGGACAGGGGGGACAAGAGACCCAGTACTTC. Its protein is CASSPGQGGQETQYF.

This clone was observed a few times. The gene calls are TRBV28 and TRBJ2-7; no clear D. The CDR3 runs 12 residues. The V end lost 2 bases, the J end lost 7 bases, and 9 bases lay between the germline ends. The germline V gene has CDR1 MDHEN and CDR2 SYDVKM. The CDR3 spells CASSLEQSEQYF. The CDR3 DNA follows: TGTGCCAGCAGTTTAGAACAGAGTGAGCAGTACTTC.

The chain carries TRBV6-1 and TRBJ2-7, with 8 nucleotides matching TRBD2. Germline V gene lookup returns CDR1 MNHNS and CDR2 SASEGT. This CDR3 has 13 amino acids. The ends lost 10 bases at V and 5 bases at J; junction bases unmatched: 10. The CDR3 here is CATRDGGGNEQYF. For the CDR3, the DNA is TGTGCCACCAGGGACGGCGGGGGGAACGAGCAGTACTTC.

V gene TRBV7-2 combines with J gene TRBJ2-7, with D unresolved. CDR3 length: 14 amino acids. The V end lost 3 bases, the J end lost 0 bases, and 9 bases lay between the germline ends. The germline CDR1 and CDR2 sequences are SGHTA and FQGNSA. The CDR3 region is CASSLGGISYEQYF. In DNA form, the CDR3 reads TGTGCCAGCAGCTTGGGCGGAATCTCCTACGAGCAGTACTTC.

As DNA, the CDR3 is TGTGCCATCAGTTCGACTAGCGGGTCCTACAATGAGCAGTTCTTC. This gives the protein CAISSTSGSYNEQFF. This chain connects TRBV10-3 to TRBJ2-1, with TRBD2 identical over 10 bases. CDR1 is ENHRY and CDR2 is SYGVKD in the germline V gene. The CDR3 spans 15 residues. V was pared by 5 bases and J by 1 base, with 2 bases of the junction left unmatched.

The V gene is TRBV11-2, the J gene TRBJ2-7; no firm D call. This CDR3 comprises 13 residues. CDR1 and CDR2 from the germline V gene are SGHAT and FQNNGV. V lost 7 bases and J 1 base, leaving 11 bases between the germline ends. The CDR3 loop reads CASTPPASYEQYV. The DNA for the CDR3 is TGTGCCAGCACCCCCCCGGCATCCTACGAGCAGTACGTC.

The rearrangement joins TRBV6-1 to TRBJ1-2; D is ambiguous. The V end was cut by 6 bases, the J end by 1 base, with 9 bases between. Germline CDR1 MNHNS, CDR2 SASEGT. The CDR3 is 13 residues long. CDR3 region: CASSLRHNYGYTF. In nucleotides, the CDR3 is TGTGCCAGCAGCCTGCGCCATAACTATGGCTACACCTTC.